This T cell receptor (beta chain) was documented in a study of blood T cell repertoires in COVID-19. The overall study: The study drew acute and convalescent COVID-19 samples from the United States, Italy and Spain. Sample material is recorded as cDNA or gDNA derived from T cells, B-cell-depleted T cells, or PBMCs.

Seattle participants joined during active infection and were tracked over time. Original methodology: Estimation of nucleated cell counts was performed using reference gene primer amplification. Sequencing used immunoSEQ multiplex PCR; TCRdb keeps in-frame clones, though not all of them. From that table come the V and J calls and clone size; the DNA was used to work out D and trimming. Found here are approximately 140,000 clones, 65% to 85% of them singletons; the top ten hold under 10%. V was shortened by 4 bases and J by 6 bases, with 9 bases between the two germline ends. Germline CDR1 and CDR2: KGHDR and SFDVKD. The CDR3 totals 13 residues.

The chain combines TRBV24-1 with TRBJ2-1; unclear D gene. Specimen: peripheral blood. The source of this sequence is a man aged 25 to 45 with COVID-19, enrolled during active disease. The CDR3 DNA follows: TGTGCCACCAGTGACTCGACAAGCAATGAGCAGTTCTTC. Its protein product is CATSDSTSNEQFF.